This TCR beta chain appears in the sequencing data of a study of T cells in Graves' hyperthyroidism and ophthalmopathy. Those patients with uncontrolled infection, other autoimmune disease, pregnancy or lactation were excluded. Clinical symptoms, serum thyroxine and TRAb, thyroid ultrasound and orbital computed tomography together formed the diagnostic basis. At least ten counts were recorded for this clonotype. Antigen specificity is unknown. Findings and limits, study-wide: The model anticipated ophthalmopathy a median about six months pre-onset. A model of 13 V-J pairs discriminated ophthalmopathy from stable hyperthyroidism.

Using RNA transcripts as the source, TCR beta CDR3 regions were amplified. HTBI primers drove first-round RT-PCR of the TCR CDR3. TCRdb re-called the multiplex PCR reads through MiXCR, storing one row per CDR3 protein. The sample consists of roughly 570,000 distinct CDR3 sequences, approximately 44% of them appearing once. The origin of this receptor is an adult woman with Graves' disease, either hyperthyroidism or ophthalmopathy (not recorded which). The sequenced sample consisted of peripheral blood or thyroid tissue (not recorded which).

As DNA, the CDR3 is TGCAGTGCTAGGTCCCCCGGGCGCCTAGATCAGCCCCAGCATTTT. It yields the protein CSARSPGRLDQPQHF. V usage is TRBV20-1 and J usage is TRBJ1-5; D not resolved. The CDR3 runs 15 residues. Looked up from germline, CDR1 is DFQATT and CDR2 is SNEGSKA (reference sequence). Trimming stripped 3 bases from V and 5 bases from J, with 17 bases between.